The 17 T cell receptor beta chains below were found in one sample sequenced in a study of blood T cells in healthy people across ages. A second PCR of roughly 7 to 11 cycles used a sample-barcoded 5' primer and a J-beta primer mix. MiXCR was run by TCRdb on the 5' RACE reads, yielding one entry per CDR3 protein. The sample records hundreds of thousands of distinct CDR3 sequences, about 53% being singletons. Material for sequencing was blood. Receptor source: an elderly man in good health.

This clonotype was observed a handful of times. The chain joins TRBV15 to TRBJ2-3, with D unclear. Looked up from germline, CDR1 is LNHNV and CDR2 is YYDKDF (reference sequence). V was pared by 4 bases and J by 2 bases, with 7 bases between. CDR3 length: 13 residues. The CDR3 bases are TGTGCCACCAGCACCGTCTACACAGATACGCAGTATTTT. This encodes CATSTVYTDTQYF.

This clonotype was counted only a few times. The V and J genes are TRBV7-2 and TRBJ2-3; either TRBD1 or TRBD2 may fit D (5 bases each). Trimming shortened V by 1 base and J by 1 base, and 9 bases separated the two germline ends. Germline CDR1 and CDR2: SGHTA and FQGNSA. There are 15 residues in the CDR3. The CDR3 bases are TGTGCCAGCAGCTTAGGACGAGGGGGCACAGATACGCAGTATTTT. Translation: CASSLGRGGTDTQYF.

This sequence joins TRBV7-2 and TRBJ2-7, with a possible D match to TRBD2 (5 bases). Germline lookup yields CDR1 SGHTA and CDR2 FQGNSA. The CDR3 is made up of 14 amino acids. Trimming cost V 5 bases and J 3 bases, with 14 bases left between them. CDR3 DNA sequence: TGTGCCAGCAGCCCCGGGATACTTTACTACGAGCAGTACTTC. Protein: CASSPGILYYEQYF.

The rearrangement joins TRBV10-2 to TRBJ2-2; 9 bases are shared with TRBD1. Germline CDR1 and CDR2: WSHSY and SAAADI. The CDR3 has 15 residues. V lost 4 bases and J lost 6; bases outside the gene matches: 6. CDR3 amino acids: CASSGTGQGPGELFF. CDR3 coding DNA: TGCGCCAGCAGTGGGACGGGACAGGGACCCGGGGAGCTGTTTTTT.

This clonotype was observed a handful of times. This sequence joins TRBV6-5 and TRBJ2-4, with 8 nucleotides matching TRBD1. Trimming took 7 bases from V and 13 from J; bases not matched to a gene: 15. CDR1 and CDR2 (germline): MNHEY, SVGAGI. This CDR3 contains 14 residues. The CDR3 DNA follows: TGTGCCAGCACCTCCGGGACAGGCATCAATGAGCAGTACTTC. As protein: CASTSGTGINEQYF.

The chain employs TRBV7-2 and TRBJ2-6; TRBD1 matches 7 bases. Germline V gives CDR1 SGHTA, CDR2 FQGNSA. The CDR3 consists of 16 residues. J lost 0 bases, V lost 6 bases, and 5 bases had no gene match. CDR3 DNA sequence: TGTGCCAGCAGTCTGGGACAGCCCTCTGGGGCCAACGTCCTGACTTTC. Residues: CASSLGQPSGANVLTF.

The V call is TRBV3-1, the J call TRBJ1-1, with a possible D match to TRBD1 (5 bases). Germline V lookup: CDR1 LGHDT, CDR2 YNNKEL (reference sequence). CDR3 length: 15 amino acids. The ends were cut back, 4 bases at V and 3 bases at J, with 15 bases in the middle. The CDR3 loop reads CASSRQGVGDTEAFF. CDR3 DNA sequence: TGTGCCAGCAGCCGGCAGGGAGTCGGGGACACTGAAGCTTTCTTT.

The rearrangement links TRBV7-2 to TRBJ2-1, with a weak D call TRBD2 (6 bases). The CDR3 runs 14 residues. The germline V gene has CDR1 SGHTA and CDR2 FQGNSA. With 0 bases removed from V and 8 bases from J, the gap between germline ends came to 11 bases. CDR3 nucleotide sequence: TGTGCCAGCAGCTTAGCGGGAGCGGGCGATGAGCAGTTCTTC. The encoded protein is CASSLAGAGDEQFF.

A few counts support this clonotype. The chain joins TRBV21-1 to TRBJ2-3; the D call TRBD1 from the table was never checked on the DNA. TRBV21-1 is reported as a pseudogene. The CDR3 contains 17 residues. CDR3 region: CARRQGKVGTGHRYAYF. CDR3 coding DNA: TGTGCCAGACGACAGGGTAAGGTGGGGACGGGGCACAGATACGCGTATTTT.

The chain uses TRBV20-1 and TRBJ2-1; 7 bases align to TRBD2. The germline gives CDR1 DFQATT, CDR2 SNEGSKA (reference sequence). V gave up 0 bases and J gave up 2 bases; unmatched junction bases: 10. The CDR3 sequence is 17 residues long. CDR3 nucleotide sequence: TGCAGTGCTAGAGATAGCGGCGGGAGTGGGGCCTACAATGAGCAGTTCTTC. It yields the protein CSARDSGGSGAYNEQFF.

As regards this clonotype: The CDR3 does not end in the conserved phenylalanine or tryptophan, so this is likely a read error. This CDR3 is CASSSSGQGGYGYTL. CDR3 DNA: TGCGCCAGCAGCTCCTCGGGACAGGGAGGCTATGGCTACACCCTC. V usage is TRBV5-1 and J usage is TRBJ1-2; TRBD1 matches 9 bases. V dropped 3 bases and J dropped 4; count of bases not matched to a gene: 7. This CDR3 region has 15 residues. Germline lookup yields CDR1 SGHRS and CDR2 YFSETQ.

This clonotype was counted between two and nine times. This chain connects TRBV5-1 to TRBJ2-6; D might be TRBD1 (6 bases). The CDR3 loop spans 17 amino acids. Germline-derived CDR1 and CDR2 are SGHRS and YFSETQ. Trimming removed 0 bases at V and 0 bases at J, with 10 bases between. CDR3 coding DNA: TGCGCCAGCAGCTTGGGACAGGTTCACTCTGGGGCCAACGTCCTGACTTTC. This sequence encodes CASSLGQVHSGANVLTF.

This clonotype was recorded once. The J gene is TRBJ2-6, the V gene TRBV24-1; D remains ambiguous. Per germline, CDR1 KGHDR and CDR2 SFDVKD. V gave up 5 bases and J gave up 3 bases, with 4 bases separating them. The CDR3 has 13 amino acids. CDR3 region: CATSAGGANVLTF. CDR3 sequence (DNA): TGTGCCACCAGTGCGGGTGGGGCCAACGTCCTGACTTTC.

This clonotype came up once. This chain connects TRBV29-1 to TRBJ2-4; D is uncertain. Per the germline V gene, CDR1 is SQVTM and CDR2 is ANQGSEA. V shed 7 bases and J shed 13 bases, with 14 bases lying between them. The CDR3 spans 10 residues. The CDR3 spells CSAGDLEQYF. CDR3 sequence (DNA): TGCAGCGCTGGGGATTTAGAGCAGTACTTC.

This clonotype was observed a few times. The V call is TRBV9, the J call TRBJ2-1, with 8 bases matching TRBD2. The J segment lost 7 bases and the V segment lost 4 bases, leaving 13 bases of the junction unmatched. There are 16 residues in the CDR3. Germline CDR1 and CDR2: SGDLS and YYNGEE. The CDR3 region is CASSPSGAGGWNEQFF. CDR3 DNA: TGTGCCAGCAGCCCCTCAGGTGCGGGAGGTTGGAATGAGCAGTTCTTC.

The rearrangement joins TRBV6-6 to TRBJ2-5; 10 positions agree with TRBD1. The length of the CDR3 is 13 residues. Germline V gene sequence: CDR1 MNHNY, CDR2 SVGAGI (reference sequence). The V segment lost 5 bases and the J segment 5 bases; nucleotides outside the gene matches: 2. Here the CDR3 DNA reads TGTGCCAGCAGTGGGGGACAGGGGGAGACCCAGTACTTC. This sequence encodes CASSGGQGETQYF.

The chain is built from TRBV3-1 and TRBJ2-3; tentative D call: TRBD1 (5 bases). Between the trimmed V and J ends, which lost 3 bases and 14 bases, there was a span of 24 bases. The CDR3 is 15 residues long. Per the germline V gene, CDR1 is LGHDT and CDR2 is YNNKEL (reference sequence). CDR3 amino acids: CASSQMALGHRYAYF. CDR3 sequence (DNA): TGTGCCAGCAGCCAGATGGCCTTAGGACACAGATACGCGTATTTT.